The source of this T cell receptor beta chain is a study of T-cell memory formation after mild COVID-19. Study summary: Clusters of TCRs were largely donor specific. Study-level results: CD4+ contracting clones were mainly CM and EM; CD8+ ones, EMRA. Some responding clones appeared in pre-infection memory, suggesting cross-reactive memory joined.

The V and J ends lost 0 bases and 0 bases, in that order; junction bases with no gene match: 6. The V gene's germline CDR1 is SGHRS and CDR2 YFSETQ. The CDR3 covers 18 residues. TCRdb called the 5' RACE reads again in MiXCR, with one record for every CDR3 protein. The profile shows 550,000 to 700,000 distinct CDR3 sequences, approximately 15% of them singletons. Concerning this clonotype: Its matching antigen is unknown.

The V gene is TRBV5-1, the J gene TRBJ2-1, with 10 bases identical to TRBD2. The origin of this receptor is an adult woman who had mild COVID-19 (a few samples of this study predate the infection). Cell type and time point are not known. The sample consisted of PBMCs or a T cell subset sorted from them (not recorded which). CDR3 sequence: CASSLALAGASSYNEQFF. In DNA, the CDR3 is TGCGCCAGCAGCTTGGCCCTAGCGGGGGCTTCCTCCTACAATGAGCAGTTCTTC.